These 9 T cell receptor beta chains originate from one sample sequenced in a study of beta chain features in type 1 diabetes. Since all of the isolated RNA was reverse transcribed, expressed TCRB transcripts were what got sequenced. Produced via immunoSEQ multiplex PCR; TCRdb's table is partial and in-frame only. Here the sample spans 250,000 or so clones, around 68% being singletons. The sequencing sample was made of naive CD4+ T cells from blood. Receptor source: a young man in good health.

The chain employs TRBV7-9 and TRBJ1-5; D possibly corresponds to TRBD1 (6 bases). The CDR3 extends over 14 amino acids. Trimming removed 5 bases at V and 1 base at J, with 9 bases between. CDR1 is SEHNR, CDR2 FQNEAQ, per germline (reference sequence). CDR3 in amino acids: CASSRTESNQPQHF. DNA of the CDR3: TGTGCCAGCAGCCGGACAGAGAGCAATCAGCCCCAGCATTTT. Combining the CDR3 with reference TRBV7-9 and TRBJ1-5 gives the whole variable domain DTGVSQNPRHKITKRGQNVTFRCDPISEHNRLYWYRQTLGQGPEFLTYFQNEAQLEKSRLLSDRFSAERPKGSFSTLEIQRTEQGDSAMYLCASSRTESNQPQHFGDGTRLSIL.

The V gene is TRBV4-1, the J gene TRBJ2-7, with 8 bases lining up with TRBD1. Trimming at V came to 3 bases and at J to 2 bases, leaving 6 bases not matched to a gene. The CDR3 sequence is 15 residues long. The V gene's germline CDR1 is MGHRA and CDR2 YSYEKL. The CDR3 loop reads CASSHKDRVPYEQYF. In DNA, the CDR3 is TGCGCCAGCAGCCATAAGGACAGGGTGCCCTACGAGCAGTACTTC.

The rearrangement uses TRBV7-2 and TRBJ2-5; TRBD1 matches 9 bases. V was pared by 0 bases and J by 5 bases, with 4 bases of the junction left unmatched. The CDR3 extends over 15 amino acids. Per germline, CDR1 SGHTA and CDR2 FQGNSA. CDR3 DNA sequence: TGTGCCAGCAGCTTAGCCGGACAGGGGACGGAGACCCAGTACTTC. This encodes CASSLAGQGTETQYF.

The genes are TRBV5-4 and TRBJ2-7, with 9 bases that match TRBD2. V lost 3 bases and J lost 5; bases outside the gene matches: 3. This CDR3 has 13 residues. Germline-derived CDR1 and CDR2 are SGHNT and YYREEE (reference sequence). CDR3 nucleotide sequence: TGTGCCAGCAGCTCGGCTAGCGGGGACGAGCAGTACTTC. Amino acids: CASSSASGDEQYF.

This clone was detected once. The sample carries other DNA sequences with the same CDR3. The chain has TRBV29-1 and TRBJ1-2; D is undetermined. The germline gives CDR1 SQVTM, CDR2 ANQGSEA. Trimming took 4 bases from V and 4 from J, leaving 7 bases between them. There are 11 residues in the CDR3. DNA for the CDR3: TGCAGCGTTGGGGGAGCCTATGGCTACACCTTC. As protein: CSVGGAYGYTF.

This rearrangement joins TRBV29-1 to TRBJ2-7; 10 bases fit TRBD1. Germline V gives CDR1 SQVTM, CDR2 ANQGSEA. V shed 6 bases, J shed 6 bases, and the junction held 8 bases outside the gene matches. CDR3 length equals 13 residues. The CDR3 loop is CSVTGDRGGEQYF. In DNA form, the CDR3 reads TGCAGCGTGACCGGGGACAGGGGAGGCGAGCAGTACTTC.

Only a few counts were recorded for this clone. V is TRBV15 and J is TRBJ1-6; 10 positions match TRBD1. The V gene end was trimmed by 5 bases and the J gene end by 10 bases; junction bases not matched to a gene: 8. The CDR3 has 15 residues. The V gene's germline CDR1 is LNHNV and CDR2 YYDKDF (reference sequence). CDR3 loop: CATSPRDRGGSPLHF. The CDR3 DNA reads TGTGCCACCAGCCCCCGGGACAGGGGAGGATCACCCCTCCACTTT.

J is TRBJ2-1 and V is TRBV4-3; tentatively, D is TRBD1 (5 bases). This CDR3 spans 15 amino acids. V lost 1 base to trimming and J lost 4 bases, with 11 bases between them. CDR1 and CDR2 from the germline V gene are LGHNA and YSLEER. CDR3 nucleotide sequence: TGCGCCAGCAGCCAAGGGCGCGCAGGGTACAATGAGCAGTTCTTC. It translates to CASSQGRAGYNEQFF.

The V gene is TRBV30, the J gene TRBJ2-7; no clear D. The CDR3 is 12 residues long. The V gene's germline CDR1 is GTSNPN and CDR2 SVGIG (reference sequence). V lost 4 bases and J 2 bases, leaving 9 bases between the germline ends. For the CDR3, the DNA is TGTGCCTGGACTCGCAGTGCCTACGAGCAGTACTTC. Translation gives CAWTRSAYEQYF.